This entry features one TCR beta chain sequence. This receptor's antigen is unknown. The input lacks base qualities; no much larger clone sits a single base away. The sample belongs to a study of T-cell memory formation after mild COVID-19 (dated by TCRdb to the early 2020s). Notes on the research overall: TCR sequence clusters from the two donors were found to be largely donor specific. Longitudinal TCRalpha and TCRbeta repertoire sequencing tracked T-cell clones expanding and contracting after mild COVID-19 in a couple of donors. Two young, previously healthy adult volunteers made up the cohort, one male and one female. The paper's findings and limits, for the study overall: From day 15 to 85, contracting clones showed balanced CD4/CD8 phenotypes, whereas a second wave of clones that expanded from day 15 to 37 leaned towards CD4+. Some responding clones were found in pre-infection memory, which suggests that pre-existing cross-reactive memory T cells took part in the SARS-CoV-2 response. Contracting CD4+ clones were located mainly in the CM and EM memory subsets, whereas CD8+ clones were found to be enriched in EMRA. SARS-CoV-2 specificity of the second-wave clones peaking on day 37 was not confirmed. The study covered only two mild cases, and larger cohorts including severe cases with pre-infection samples were considered necessary.

Ficoll-Paque density gradient centrifugation was used to isolate PBMCs. The CDR3 goes from the cysteine to the phenylalanine over 19 residues. Only the CDR3 DNA stays, 57 bases, in frame from base 1. Taken from the germline V gene, the CDR1 and CDR2 loops are LGHNA and YSLEER. V and J lose 1 base and 3 bases, and a span of 19 bases separates them. Sequenced on an Illumina NovaSeq 6000. Using 5'RACE with constant-segment primers, TCRalpha and TCRbeta cDNA libraries were constructed, with sample barcodes and unique molecular identifiers added in the process. Trizol reagent was used to extract RNA from every sample. The libraries were amplified in two PCR steps, and the second step added a second sample barcode and Illumina TruSeq adapters. Sequencing of the libraries was done on an Illumina NovaSeq, producing 2 x 150 bp paired-end reads. As for the authors' bioinformatics: Reads were demultiplexed and collapsed into UMI-guided consensus sequences with migec v1.2.7. Using mixcr v2.1.11, UMI consensuses were aligned to TRA and TRB V and J templates and then assembled into clonotypes. A clonotype was counted as expanded or contracted only if both edgeR and NoisET called the change significant, with noise models trained on biological replicates. For edgeR calls, the thresholds were a false discovery rate-adjusted p below 0.01 and a log2 fold-change of 1. As an exploratory analysis of dynamics, max-normalized trajectories of the 1000 most abundant clonotypes were examined by PCA with hierarchical clustering. Each responding clone was given a CD4 or CD8 phenotype based on the CD4+ and CD8+ repertoires, which had been sequenced separately. TCRdb reworked the public reads: Q25 trimming with fastp, MiXCR clone assembly, productive beta chains retained. Rows are unified per CDR3 protein, each entry keeping the most common DNA and genes. None of the V and J calls come from the authors' own analysis; TCRdb made them. This sample lists approximately 89,000 distinct CDR3 sequences; more than 20% were detected once. 42% of the sample rests with the top ten.

The V and J segments used are TRBV4-3 and TRBJ1-6; TRBD1 could be the D gene, as 6 bases match. The sequenced material came from PBMCs or a T cell subset sorted from them (not recorded which). The TCR comes from a young man who had mild COVID-19 (a few samples of this study predate the infection). The sample titles of this study are shuffled in the database, so cell type and time point are left out; the donor was told from shared clones. The DNA sequence is as follows: TGCGCCAGCAGCCAAGGCCCGAGGGGGGGCAATTTCTATAATTCACCCCTCCACTTT. Its protein reads: CASSQGPRGGNFYNSPLHF.